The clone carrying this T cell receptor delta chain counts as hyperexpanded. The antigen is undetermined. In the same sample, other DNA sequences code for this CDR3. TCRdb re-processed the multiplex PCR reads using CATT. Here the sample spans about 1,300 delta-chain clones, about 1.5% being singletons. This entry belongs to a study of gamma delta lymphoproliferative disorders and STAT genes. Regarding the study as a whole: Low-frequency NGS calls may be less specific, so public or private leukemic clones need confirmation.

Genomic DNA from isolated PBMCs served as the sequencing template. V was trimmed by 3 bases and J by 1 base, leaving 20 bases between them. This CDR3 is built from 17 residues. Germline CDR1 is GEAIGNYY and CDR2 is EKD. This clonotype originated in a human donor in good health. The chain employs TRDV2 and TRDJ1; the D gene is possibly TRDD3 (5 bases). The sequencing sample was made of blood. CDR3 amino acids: CACDVFGVVPGTDKLIF. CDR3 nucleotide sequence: TGTGCCTGTGACGTCTTTGGGGTTGTACCCGGCACCGATAAACTCATCTTT.